Listed below are T cell receptor beta chains from one sample, sequenced in a study of blood T cell repertoires in COVID-19. Profiling relied on immunoSEQ multiplex PCR, and the TCRdb table lists in-frame clones only, not all of them. The data hold about 150,000 clones, with approximately 92% observed a single time. Material for sequencing was peripheral blood. The source of these receptors is a man between 18 and 29 years old with COVID-19, enrolled during active disease. CDR3s include the opening cysteine and the closing phenylalanine or tryptophan. D genes are given only for firm matches. Expanded clones get a size class; other rows say once, few or many, or leave the size out.

size	V	J	D	DNA	CDR3
-	TRBV6-2/TRBV6-3	TRBJ1-2	-	TGTGCCAGCAGCCCCTTCCCGAGGTATGGCTACACCTTC	CASSPFPRYGYTF
-	TRBV7-8	TRBJ2-5	TRBD1	TGTGCCAGCAGCTCCCGGGACAGAAAAGAGACCCAGTACTTC	CASSSRDRKETQYF
once	TRBV6-2/TRBV6-3	TRBJ1-5	-	TGTGCCAGCAGTTCCCGGACAGTTAGCAATCAGCCCCAGCATTTT	CASSSRTVSNQPQHF
-	TRBV29-1	TRBJ2-7	-	TGCAGCGTTGGGGATGGGAGCGAGCAGTACTTC	CSVGDGSEQYF
-	TRBV6-2/TRBV6-3	TRBJ1-1	TRBD1	TGTGCCAGCAGCCGCCGGGACAGGGGTACTGAAGCTTTCTTT	CASSRRDRGTEAFF
-	TRBV27	TRBJ2-6	TRBD2	TGTGCCAGCAGTTTATCGAGGCCCTTCGGAGCGGGAGCTGGGGCCAACGTCCTGACTTTC	CASSLSRPFGAGAGANVLTF
-	TRBV7-2	TRBJ2-5	TRBD2	TGTGCCAGCAGCTCCGGGGGGGTCCAAGAGACCCAGTACTTC	CASSSGGVQETQYF
-	TRBV9	TRBJ2-3	TRBD1	TGTGCCAGCGAAGGGACAGGGGCAGATACGCAGTATTTT	CASEGTGADTQYF
-	TRBV11-2	TRBJ2-1	TRBD2	TGTGCCAGCACCCCTTATCGCGGGAGTAATGAGCAGTTCTTC	CASTPYRGSNEQFF
-	TRBV11-2	TRBJ2-2	-	TGTGCCAGCAGCCCGGGACTCTACACCGGGGAGCTGTTTTTT	CASSPGLYTGELFF
-	TRBV4-3	TRBJ2-1	-	TGCGCCAGCAGCCAAGATCGCGGGATATACAATGAGCAGTTCTTC	CASSQDRGIYNEQFF
-	TRBV6-2/TRBV6-3	TRBJ2-7	-	TGTGCCAGCAGTTACCTTTGGACGGGAGAGCTCTACGAGCAGTACTTC	CASSYLWTGELYEQYF
-	TRBV6-5	TRBJ1-4	-	TGTGCCAGCCGGAGTCTCAATGAAAAACTGCTTTTT	CASRSLNEKLLF
few	TRBV7-9	TRBJ1-2	TRBD1	TGTGCCAGCAGCACGGGACAGACTAACTATGGCTACACCTTC	CASSTGQTNYGYTF
-	TRBV20-1	TRBJ1-2	-	TGCAGTGCTAGTCTTGACAGTTCCTATGGCTACACCTTC	CSASLDSSYGYTF
-	TRBV3-1/TRBV3-2	TRBJ2-3	TRBD2	TGTGCCAGCAGCCAAGAACGGACTAGCGGGGGGGGAGATACGCAGTATTTT	CASSQERTSGGGDTQYF
-	TRBV7-3	TRBJ2-1	TRBD1	TGTGCCAGCAGCCCGCGGGACAGGGGTTACAATGAGCAGTTCTTC	CASSPRDRGYNEQFF